The clone carrying this T cell receptor beta chain has more than one count but fewer than ten. This sample stems from a study of T-cell memory formation after mild COVID-19. Looking at the study overall: For the most part, TCR clusters were specific to one donor.

CDR3 length equals 16 residues. Germline assignment: CDR1 SGDLS and CDR2 YYNGEE. J lost 0 bases, V lost 3 bases, and 6 bases had no gene match. TCRdb passed the 5' RACE reads through MiXCR, listing each CDR3 protein once. Among some 290,000 distinct CDR3 sequences listed, around 15% were seen once. The chain joins TRBV9 to TRBJ2-3; 8 nucleotides agree with TRBD2. Sample: PBMCs or a T cell subset sorted from them (not recorded which). This receptor was obtained from a man between 18 and 35 years old who had mild COVID-19 (a few samples of this study predate the infection). Cell type and time point are not known. The chain's CDR3 is CASSERLALSTDTQYF. In nucleotides, the CDR3 is TGTGCCAGCAGCGAGCGACTAGCGCTGAGCACAGATACGCAGTATTTT.